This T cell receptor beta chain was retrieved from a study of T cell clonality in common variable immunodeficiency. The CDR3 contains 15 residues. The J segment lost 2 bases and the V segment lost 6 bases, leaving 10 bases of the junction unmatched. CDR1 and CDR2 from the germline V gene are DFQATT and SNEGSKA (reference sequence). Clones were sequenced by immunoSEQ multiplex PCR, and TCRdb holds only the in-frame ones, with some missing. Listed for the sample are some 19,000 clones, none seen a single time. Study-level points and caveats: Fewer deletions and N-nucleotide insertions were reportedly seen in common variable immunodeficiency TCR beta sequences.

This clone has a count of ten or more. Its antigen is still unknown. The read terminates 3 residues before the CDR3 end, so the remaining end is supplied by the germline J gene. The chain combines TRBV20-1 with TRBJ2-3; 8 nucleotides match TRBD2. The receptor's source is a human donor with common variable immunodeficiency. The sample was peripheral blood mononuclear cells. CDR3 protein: CSASGERGSTDTQYF. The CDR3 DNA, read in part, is TGCAGTGCCTCCGGGGAGCGGGGGTCCACAGATACG.